This is a list of T cell receptor beta chains from one sample in a study of radiation and T cells in renal cell carcinoma. Sequencing was performed with immunoSEQ multiplex PCR; in TCRdb, only in-frame clones are kept and a portion is missing. The sample includes more than 75,000 clones, 65% to 85% of them seen just once. The sample here was blood, taken from a patient whose treatment included radiotherapy and nephrectomy. All receptors come from a man aged 60 to 69 with renal cell carcinoma. Both conserved end residues are part of each CDR3. D genes are given only for firm matches. Clone size is shown for a subset of rows, as once, few, many or a class of expanded clone.

size: NA; V: TRBV6-1; J: TRBJ2-7; length: 13; D: NA; DNA: TGTGCCAGCAAGTGGGGGGACGCCTACGAGCAGTACTTC; CDR3: CASKWGDAYEQYF
size: NA; V: TRBV7-2; J: TRBJ2-3; length: 16; D: NA; DNA: TGTGCCAGCAGCTTTCTTAGTCCTGGAAGGGCAGATACGCAGTATTTT; CDR3: CASSFLSPGRADTQYF
size: once; V: TRBV5-8; J: TRBJ2-5; length: 13; D: NA; DNA: TGTGCCAGCAGCCGGGAGAGTGAGGAGACCCAGTACTTC; CDR3: CASSRESEETQYF
size: few; V: TRBV10-3; J: TRBJ2-1; length: 12; D: NA; DNA: TGTGCCATCAGTGAGGGGGGGCCTGAGCAGTTCTTC; CDR3: CAISEGGPEQFF
size: NA; V: TRBV25-1; J: TRBJ1-1; length: 17; D: TRBD1; DNA: TGTGCCAGCAGTCCCTTCCTTACAGGGGGAGAGAACACTGAAGCTTTCTTT; CDR3: CASSPFLTGGENTEAFF
size: NA; V: TRBV7-2; J: TRBJ2-2; length: 17; D: NA; DNA: TGTGCCAGCAGCTTAGCGGGGGCTCTAGCAGGCACCGGGGAGCTGTTTTTT; CDR3: CASSLAGALAGTGELFF
size: NA; V: TRBV5-4; J: TRBJ2-3; length: 12; D: NA; DNA: TGTGCCAGCAGCTTAAGCACAGATACGCAGTATTTT; CDR3: CASSLSTDTQYF
size: NA; V: TRBV6-6; J: TRBJ2-7; length: 13; D: TRBD2; DNA: TGTGCCAGCAGGGACTTCCCCGGGGGGGAGCAGTACTTC; CDR3: CASRDFPGGEQYF
size: NA; V: TRBV18; J: TRBJ2-7; length: 14; D: NA; DNA: TGTGCCAGCTCACTAGACCGGCCCACGGGAGAGCAGTACTTC; CDR3: CASSLDRPTGEQYF
size: few; V: TRBV7-2; J: TRBJ2-7; length: 16; D: TRBD2; DNA: TGTGCCAGCAGCTTACCGACCGGGACTAGAGCCTACGAGCAGTACTTC; CDR3: CASSLPTGTRAYEQYF
size: NA; V: TRBV5-1; J: TRBJ2-5; length: 14; D: TRBD1; DNA: TGCGCCACCAAACGGGGACAGTACCAAGAGACCCAGTACTTC; CDR3: CATKRGQYQETQYF
size: NA; V: TRBV27; J: TRBJ1-1; length: 13; D: NA; DNA: TGTGCCAGCAGCCACGGACCACCTACCGAAGCTTTCTTT; CDR3: CASSHGPPTEAFF
size: few; V: TRBV14; J: TRBJ2-2; length: 14; D: NA; DNA: TGTGCCAGCAGCCAAAGTACCTTCACCGGGGAGCTGTTTTTT; CDR3: CASSQSTFTGELFF
size: NA; V: TRBV11-2; J: TRBJ2-7; length: 13; D: NA; DNA: TGTGCCAGCAGCTTAGCAGGCGCCTACGAGCAGTACTTC; CDR3: CASSLAGAYEQYF
size: NA; V: TRBV7-9; J: TRBJ1-5; length: 16; D: TRBD1; DNA: TGTGCCAGCAGCCCTGGGACAGCCTATAGCAATCAGCCCCAGCATTTT; CDR3: CASSPGTAYSNQPQHF
size: NA; V: TRBV10-1; J: TRBJ2-7; length: 12; D: NA; DNA: TGCGCCAGCAGTGGTCCTCCCGGAGAGCAGTACTTC; CDR3: CASSGPPGEQYF
size: NA; V: TRBV9; J: TRBJ1-2; length: 18; D: NA; DNA: TGTGCCAGCAGCGTAGAGCAGGGACAATCACACAACAAGGATGGCTACACCTTC; CDR3: CASSVEQGQSHNKDGYTF
size: NA; V: TRBV4-1; J: TRBJ2-2; length: 14; D: NA; DNA: TGCGCCAGCAGCCAAGTATCGGGTTCCGGGGAGCTGTTTTTT; CDR3: CASSQVSGSGELFF
size: NA; V: TRBV28; J: TRBJ2-7; length: 16; D: NA; DNA: TGTGCCAGCAGTTATCCCCGTAACAGCTCTTTATACGAGCAGTACTTC; CDR3: CASSYPRNSSLYEQYF
size: NA; V: TRBV29-1; J: TRBJ2-7; length: 13; D: NA; DNA: TGCAGCGTTGTTGATGCAGTTGCCTACGAGCAGTACTTC; CDR3: CSVVDAVAYEQYF
size: NA; V: TRBV7-7; J: TRBJ1-4; length: 13; D: NA; DNA: TGTGCCAGCAGCTCGGCCCGGGACGGAAAACTGTTTTTT; CDR3: CASSSARDGKLFF
size: NA; V: TRBV12-5; J: TRBJ2-7; length: 12; D: NA; DNA: TGTGCTAGTGGTTTAAACAGCTACGAGCAGTACTTC; CDR3: CASGLNSYEQYF
size: NA; V: TRBV5-1; J: TRBJ2-1; length: 14; D: NA; DNA: TGCGCCAGCAGCTTGGAGTCTAGCCCGAGGCGGCCGTTCTTC; CDR3: CASSLESSPRRPFF
size: NA; V: TRBV15; J: TRBJ1-2; length: 14; D: TRBD1; DNA: TGTGCCACCAGCAGAGGACAGGGCAGGAATGGCTACACCTTC; CDR3: CATSRGQGRNGYTF
size: once; V: TRBV19; J: TRBJ2-7; length: 13; D: NA; DNA: TGTGCCAGTAGTATAGCCAGCTCCTACGAGCAGTACTTC; CDR3: CASSIASSYEQYF
size: NA; V: TRBV2; J: TRBJ1-5; length: 15; D: NA; DNA: TGTGCCAGCAGTGAAGCGCTGAGGGGCAATCAGCCCCAGCATTTT; CDR3: CASSEALRGNQPQHF
size: NA; V: TRBV7-2; J: TRBJ2-7; length: 14; D: NA; DNA: TGTGCCAGCAGCTTATACCCAGGGCCGGGTGAGCAGTACTTC; CDR3: CASSLYPGPGEQYF
size: NA; V: TRBV5-6; J: TRBJ1-1; length: 15; D: NA; DNA: TGTGCCAGCAGCATCGGGTCAATGGGCGGCACTGAAGCTTTCTTT; CDR3: CASSIGSMGGTEAFF
size: NA; V: TRBV19; J: TRBJ2-7; length: 14; D: NA; DNA: TGTGCCAGTAGTAACAGGGAGATCGGCTACGAGCAGTACTTC; CDR3: CASSNREIGYEQYF
size: NA; V: TRBV2; J: TRBJ2-7; length: 16; D: TRBD2; DNA: TGTGCCAGCAGTGAACGAGCGGGAGGCCCCTACTCCGAGCAGTACTTC; CDR3: CASSERAGGPYSEQYF
size: NA; V: TRBV30; J: TRBJ1-1; length: 14; D: NA; DNA: TGTGCCTGGGGTGCGCGACAGTTCAACACTGAAGCTTTCTTT; CDR3: CAWGARQFNTEAFF
size: once; V: TRBV5-1; J: TRBJ2-3; length: 14; D: NA; DNA: TGCGCCAGCAGCATGACGGCTAGCACAGATACGCAGTATTTT; CDR3: CASSMTASTDTQYF
size: NA; V: TRBV4-2; J: TRBJ2-7; length: 15; D: NA; DNA: TGTGCCAGCAGCCGTGAACAGGGTAGAGACTACGAGCAGTACTTC; CDR3: CASSREQGRDYEQYF
size: NA; V: TRBV27; J: TRBJ2-1; length: 17; D: TRBD2; DNA: TGTGCCAGCAGTTATCCCTTTAGACTAGCGGGAAACAATGAGCAGTTCTTC; CDR3: CASSYPFRLAGNNEQFF
size: NA; V: TRBV7-5; J: TRBJ2-7; length: 12; D: NA; DNA: TGTGCCAGAAGCTTAGCCAGGGTCGAGCAGTACTTC; CDR3: CARSLARVEQYF
size: NA; V: TRBV28; J: TRBJ1-1; length: 17; D: TRBD1; DNA: TGTGCCAGCAGCCAAAGGGGACAGGGGCGGTTTTACACTGAAGCTTTCTTT; CDR3: CASSQRGQGRFYTEAFF
size: NA; V: TRBV6-1; J: TRBJ2-7; length: 15; D: NA; DNA: TGTGCCAGCAGTGCTCCCGGGGGGCCAGGAAGTAAGCAGTACTTC; CDR3: CASSAPGGPGSKQYF
size: NA; V: TRBV6-5; J: TRBJ1-5; length: 15; D: TRBD1; DNA: TGTGCCAGCGCAAGGGACAGGGGAGACCCTCAGCCCCAGCATTTT; CDR3: CASARDRGDPQPQHF
size: NA; V: TRBV6-4; J: TRBJ1-2; length: 13; D: TRBD1; DNA: TGTGCCAGCAGCCTAGACAGGGGCTATGGCTACACCTTC; CDR3: CASSLDRGYGYTF
size: NA; V: TRBV7-2; J: TRBJ2-2; length: 14; D: TRBD2; DNA: TGTGCCAGCAGCCTAAGCGGGGTAGGCGGGGAGCTGTTTTTT; CDR3: CASSLSGVGGELFF
size: once; V: TRBV6-6; J: TRBJ2-7; length: 13; D: NA; DNA: TGTGCCAGCAGTTACGTGGGAGAAGGGGAGCAGTACTTC; CDR3: CASSYVGEGEQYF
size: NA; V: TRBV5-1; J: TRBJ1-4; length: 15; D: NA; DNA: TGCGCCAGCAGCTCAAGGCCAGGATTTAATGAAAAACTGTTTTTT; CDR3: CASSSRPGFNEKLFF
size: NA; V: TRBV4-3; J: TRBJ2-7; length: 15; D: TRBD2; DNA: TGCGCCAGCAGCCAAGGACTAGCGGGAAGGTACGAGCAGTACTTC; CDR3: CASSQGLAGRYEQYF
size: few; V: TRBV6-5; J: TRBJ2-5; length: 13; D: NA; DNA: TGTGCCAGCAGTTACCAATCTCAAGAGACCCAGTACTTC; CDR3: CASSYQSQETQYF
size: once; V: TRBV5-1; J: TRBJ2-6; length: 17; D: NA; DNA: TGCGCCAGCAGCTTGGTAACTCCGAGCTCTGGGGCCAACGTCCTGACTTTC; CDR3: CASSLVTPSSGANVLTF
size: few; V: TRBV15; J: TRBJ1-1; length: 18; D: NA; DNA: TGTGCCACCAGCAGAGATCTTGGCGGTTGGGGTATGAACACTGAAGCTTTCTTT; CDR3: CATSRDLGGWGMNTEAFF